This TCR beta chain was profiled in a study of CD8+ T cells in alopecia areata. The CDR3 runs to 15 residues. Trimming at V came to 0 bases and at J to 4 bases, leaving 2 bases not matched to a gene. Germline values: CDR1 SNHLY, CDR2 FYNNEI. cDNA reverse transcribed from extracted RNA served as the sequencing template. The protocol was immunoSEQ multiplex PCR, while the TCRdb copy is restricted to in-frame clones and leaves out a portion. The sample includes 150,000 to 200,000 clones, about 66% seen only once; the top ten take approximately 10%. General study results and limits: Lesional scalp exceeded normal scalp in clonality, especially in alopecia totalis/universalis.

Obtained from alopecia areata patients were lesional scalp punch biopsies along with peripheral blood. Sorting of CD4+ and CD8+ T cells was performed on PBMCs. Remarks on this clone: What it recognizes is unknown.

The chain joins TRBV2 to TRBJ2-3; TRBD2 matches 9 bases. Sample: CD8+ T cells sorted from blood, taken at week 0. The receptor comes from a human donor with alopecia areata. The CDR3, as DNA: TGTGCCAGCAGTGAAGCTCGCGGGGGGGCAGATACGCAGTATTTT. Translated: CASSEARGGADTQYF.